This T cell receptor beta chain was sequenced during a study of blood T cell repertoires in COVID-19. The table came from immunoSEQ multiplex PCR; TCRdb's copy has only in-frame clones and leaves some out. The sample includes about 92,000 clones, approximately 85% seen only once; the top ten take roughly 12%. The TCR comes from a human donor in a cohort sampled during active COVID-19. Material: peripheral blood.

The CDR3 here is CAANYGTEGATQYF. The CDR3 DNA reads as TGTGCCGCGAACTACGGGACGGAGGGCGCTACGCAGTATTTT. The genes are TRBV30 and TRBJ2-3; a possible D gene is TRBD2 (6 bases). This CDR3 has 14 amino acids. The V gene's germline CDR1 is GTSNPN and CDR2 SVGIG (reference sequence). The V gene lost 8 bases and the J gene lost 8 bases, with 23 bases spanning the gap. Full variable domain (rest looked up from reference TRBV30 and TRBJ2-3): SQTIHQWPATLVQPVGSPLSLECTVEGTSNPNLYWYRQAAGRGLQLLFYSVGIGQISSEVPQNLSASRPQDRQFILSSKKLLLSDSGFYLCAANYGTEGATQYFGPGTRLTVL.